The source of this TCR beta chain is a study of T-cell reconstitution after alpha-beta-depleted transplantation in children. A TCRbeta library incorporating unique molecular identifiers was prepared. TCRdb analysed the PCR reads with MiXCR anew, one entry per CDR3 protein. The sample comprises some 640,000 distinct CDR3 sequences, approximately 16% of which are singletons, and around 0.96% rests with the top ten. V gave up 2 bases and J gave up 0 bases, with 10 bases separating them. CDR1 is KGHDR and CDR2 is SFDVKD in the germline V gene. The CDR3 runs to 16 residues. The sequences come from PBMCs from the stem cell graft donor, collected from the stem cell graft. This chain joins TRBV24-1 and TRBJ2-1; D is unresolved. This TCR derives from a human donor who donated a stem cell graft to a child with acute myeloid leukemia. The CDR3 region is CATSDSWNTSYNEQFF. The CDR3, as DNA: TGTGCCACCAGTGATTCCTGGAATACCTCCTACAATGAGCAGTTCTTC.